The clone carrying this T cell receptor beta chain was found a few times. Its antigen is still unknown. This sample is part of a study of T cell repertoires in cytomegalovirus infection. As for the study in general: Use of recently identified HLA-C-restricted and well-studied HLA-B-restricted CMV epitopes was part of the study. Both CMV infection and a matching HLA type were indicated by public TCR beta signatures. Study-level points and caveats: CMV carriers having the relevant HLA were flagged by cumulative public TCR beta family frequency. Dominating the ex vivo response were HLA-C-restricted CMV-specific TCR beta clonotypes.

TCRdb redid the calling of the reads with MiXCR, one entry per CDR3 protein. The profile covers about 830,000 distinct CDR3 sequences, with approximately 32% appearing a single time and around an eighth taken by the ten largest. The CDR3 is 11 residues long. V was shortened by 9 bases and J by 0 bases, with 6 bases between the two germline ends. This chain joins TRBV12-3 or TRBV12-4 and TRBJ2-7; no firm D call. The sequence was obtained from a human donor in good health (CMV status not recorded). Some clones in this sample may be carry-over from other donors' samples. The specimen was cultured CD8+ T cells from PBMCs, collected from culture after CMV antigen stimulation. The CDR3 protein is CARPFSYEQYF. The CDR3 DNA is TGTGCCAGGCCGTTCTCCTACGAGCAGTACTTC.